Listed below are T cell receptor beta chains from one sample, sequenced in a study of beta chain features in type 1 diabetes. Assay: immunoSEQ multiplex PCR; the TCRdb copy retains only in-frame clones and omits some. The sample holds approximately 57,000 clones; 40% to 65% are singletons and the top ten take around 2.6%. Specimen: Tregs from blood. The receptors were sampled from a woman aged 40 to 49 with type 1 diabetes. The conserved cysteine and the conserved F or W are not part of the CDR3 here.

TRBV9 ASSVDLGSAGGYT
TRBV5-4 ASSLEWGAYGYT
TRBV9 ASSVAGTNQETQY
TRBV28 ASSLDRGHEQY
TRBV5-1 ASSLFGQNYEQY
TRBV25-1 ASSPGLAVKQY
TRBV7-2 ASSQGRTQPQH
TRBV19 ASSIQGRSTEAF
TRBV7-9 ASSSTENQPQH
TRBV6-1 ASSDAELNTEAF
TRBV27 ASSSGQFNSPLH
TRBV28 ASRSESYEQY
TRBV2 ASTPSRPGGYDEQY
TRBV6-5 ASSYTAGTEAF
TRBV28 ASRSTGGPIEAF
TRBV5-4 ASSYSSGSYEQY
TRBV5-4 ASSPLGQDYEQY
TRBV4-1 ASSTRTSGSPYQETQY
TRBV2 ASSDSSTQY
TRBV5-1 ASSLSYSSGNTIY
TRBV4-3 ASSWGLRNTEAF
TRBV6-1 ASQGQPNTEAF
TRBV7-9 ASSLGDSYYQPQH
TRBV19 ASVLDSDAYGYT
TRBV14 ASSQVREGGYT
TRBV5-1 ASSLPPAGAAGELF
TRBV9 ASSVDGNEKLF
TRBV5-1 ASSFGYEQY
TRBV6-5 ASSYSRTASYEQY
TRBV2 ASSSRQGSNTEAF